The 31 T cell receptor beta chains presented below share a single source sample, sequenced in a study of CD8+ T cells in alopecia areata. Extracted from the samples, RNA was reverse transcribed into cDNA to serve as the sequencing template. Generated by immunoSEQ multiplex PCR, the TCRdb table keeps only in-frame clones and is missing some. The profile covers under 3,500 clones, none occurring a single time. Specimen: lesional skin. The receptors were sampled from a C3H/HeJ mouse with alopecia areata. The strain is characterized by the MHC haplotype H2-k.

Note on this clone: An end of the junction does not agree with germline; a read error may underlie this. The genes are named according to mouse. The read ends 4 residues early relative to the CDR3; the germline J gene fills the gap. V is TRBV17 and J is TRBJ2-3, with TRBD2 as a possible D gene (6 bases). The CDR3 runs to 16 residues. Germline assignment: CDR1 MNHDT and CDR2 YYDKIL. The covered CDR3 bases are TGTGGTAGCAGTAGAGTACGGGGGGATAGTGCAGAA. As protein: CGSSRVRGDSAE. The whole CDR3 sequence is CGSSRVRGDSAETLYF.

About this clone itself: The genes and germline here are from mouse. The read halts 4 residues ahead of the CDR3 end, with the missing end drawn from the germline J gene. The genes are TRBV14 and TRBJ1-1, with TRBD1 identical over 8 bases. This CDR3 has 14 amino acids. In germline, CDR1 is SGHDT, CDR2 FRDEAV. The trim removed 5 bases at V and 3 bases at J, leaving 6 bases unmatched. CDR3 DNA (partial): TGTGCCAGCAGCTCCGGGACAGGCCACACA. This sequence encodes CASSSGTGHT. The full CDR3 sequence reads CASSSGTGHTEVFF.

There are many counts of this clone. Gene names and germline refer to mouse. The CDR3 goes on 4 residues after the read ends, and that part is filled in from the germline J gene. The chain carries TRBV12-2 and TRBJ2-1, with 8 bases lining up with TRBD2. This CDR3 contains 15 residues. Germline CDR1 is SGHLS and CDR2 is HYDKME. This CDR3 reads CASSLEGGLEAEQFF. CDR3 DNA (partial): TGTGCCAGCTCTCTCGAGGGGGGGCTGGAAGCT. The entire variable domain, with the rest obtained from reference TRBV12-2 and TRBJ2-1, is as follows: NSGVVQSPRYIIKGKGERSILKCIPISGHLSVAWYQQTQGQELKFFIQHYDKMERDKGNLPSRFSVQQFDDYHSEMNMSALELEDSAVYFCASSLEGGLEAEQFFGPGTRLTVL.

This clone was seen many times. Germline and genes here are mouse. Read coverage stops 4 residues before the CDR3 terminus; the germline J gene supplies the remainder. The J gene is TRBJ2-2, the V gene TRBV13-1, with D maybe TRBD1 (5 bases). This CDR3 comprises 14 residues. Germline V gene sequence: CDR1 NSHNY, CDR2 SYGAGN. V lost 2 bases and J lost 3, with 8 bases in between. The CDR3 sequence: CASSDREDTGQLYF. CDR3 bases read: TGTGCCAGCAGTGACAGGGAGGACACCGGG.

This clone was seen repeatedly, ten times or more. Germline and genes: mouse. The sequenced fragment ends 4 residues before the CDR3 boundary, so the rest is inferred from the germline J gene. The rearrangement uses TRBV13-3 and TRBJ2-1, with 10 bases matching TRBD2. Per germline, CDR1 NNHDY and CDR2 SYVADS. This CDR3 spans 14 amino acids. The CDR3 DNA, read in part, is TGTGCCAGCAGTCCTGGGGGGGCGCACGCT. Translated, it gives CASSPGGAHA. The complete CDR3 reads CASSPGGAHAEQFF.

Comments on this clone: These gene names are mouse names. The read halts 4 residues ahead of the CDR3 end, with the missing end drawn from the germline J gene. The chain combines TRBV4 with TRBJ2-7; TRBD2 aligns across 7 bases. From germline, CDR1 is LGHDT and CDR2 YNNKQL (reference sequence). The CDR3 has 13 residues. The junction had 1 base not matched to a gene; V was cut back by 3 bases and J by 2 bases. Partial CDR3 DNA: TGTGCCAGCAGCTATACTGGGGCCTAT. Its protein is CASSYTGAY. The full-length CDR3 reads as CASSYTGAYEQYF.

This clone was seen only a few times. Compared with germline, one end of the junction differs, possibly owing to a read error. Gene names refer to mouse genes. The read terminates 4 residues ahead of where the CDR3 ends, so the germline J gene completes it. The rearrangement links TRBV13-3 to TRBJ1-1; 7 bases agree with TRBD1. Germline lookup yields CDR1 NNHDY and CDR2 SYVADS. The CDR3 spans 15 residues. CDR3 amino acids: CASGEQGLANTEVFF. CDR3 DNA (partial): TGTGCCAGCGGTGAACAGGGGCTTGCAAACACA.

This clone has a count of ten or more. Mouse gene names and germline throughout. The CDR3 goes on 4 residues after the read ends, and that part is filled in from the germline J gene. V usage is TRBV13-2 and J usage is TRBJ2-1, with 9 bases that match TRBD2. The V segment lost 0 bases and the J segment 1 base; nucleotides outside the gene matches: 2. The CDR3 consists of 16 residues. Germline V gene sequence: CDR1 NNHNN, CDR2 SYGAGS (reference sequence). Partial CDR3 DNA: TGTGCCAGCGGTGATGACTGGGGGGAAAACTATGCT. As protein: CASGDDWGENYA. The complete CDR3 protein is CASGDDWGENYAEQFF.

This clone has ten or more counts. The germline and genes are mouse ones. The read falls 4 residues short of the CDR3 end, and the missing part is taken from the germline J gene. V usage is TRBV19 and J usage is TRBJ2-1; maybe TRBD1 (6 bases). The CDR3 runs 14 residues. V was shortened by 2 bases and J by 4 bases, with 10 bases between the two germline ends. Germline-derived CDR1 and CDR2 are FNHDT and SITEND (reference sequence). CDR3 sequence: CASSIQGRYAEQFF. The CDR3 DNA, read in part, is TGTGCCAGCAGTATCCAGGGGAGGTATGCT. Full variable domain (rest looked up from reference TRBV19 and TRBJ2-1): GGIITQTPKFLIGQEGQKLTLKCQQNFNHDTMYWYRQDSGKGLRLIYYSITENDLQKGDLSEGYDASREKKSSFSLTVTSAQKNEMAVFLCASSIQGRYAEQFFGPGTRLTVL.

This clone appeared many times. The germline and genes are mouse ones. The observed sequence ends 4 residues before the CDR3 terminus, with the missing tail filled in from the germline J gene. The gene calls are TRBV1 and TRBJ1-1; 7 bases are a match to TRBD1. This CDR3 contains 14 residues. Per the germline V gene, CDR1 is NSQYPW and CDR2 is LRSPGD (reference sequence). The J segment lost 2 bases and the V segment lost 4 bases, leaving 4 bases of the junction unmatched. Incomplete CDR3 DNA: TGCACCTGCAGTGGACAGGGTAGCAACACA. This gives the protein CTCSGQGSNT. The full CDR3 reads CTCSGQGSNTEVFF.

This clone was recorded at least ten times. The genes are named according to mouse. The CDR3 sequence: CASSRDTPGEGKDTQYF. The part of the CDR3 DNA that was read is TGTGCTAGCAGTAGAGATACACCAGGGGAGGGAAAAGAC. The chain joins TRBV17 to TRBJ2-5; D is possibly TRBD1 (6 bases). The read gets to within 4 residues of the CDR3 end, and the germline J gene fills in the rest. The CDR3 is 17 amino acids. Germline V gene sequence: CDR1 MNHDT, CDR2 YYDKIL.

A few counts support this clone. One end of the junction does not line up with germline, which may come from a read error. Gene names follow the mouse nomenclature. Coverage ceases 4 residues before the CDR3 finishes, and the germline J gene fills in the end. The chain employs TRBV13-3 and TRBJ2-7; possible D gene TRBD2, 5 bases. The CDR3 length is 13 residues. CDR1 NNHDY and CDR2 SYVADS come from the germline V gene. The CDR3 loop is CAGSDGWAYEQYF. Incomplete CDR3 DNA: TGTGCCGGCAGTGACGGCTGGGCGTAT.

Remarks on this clone: Gene names are the mouse ones. This chain's CDR3 is CASADRKYEQYF. CDR3 DNA, as far as it was read: TGTGCCAGCGCAGACAGGAAATAT. This chain uses TRBV13-2 with TRBJ2-7; D is perhaps TRBD1 (6 bases). The read ends 4 residues before the CDR3 terminus; that terminus is restored from the germline J gene. The CDR3 extends over 12 amino acids. Germline values: CDR1 NNHNN, CDR2 SYGAGS (reference sequence).

This clone was observed at least ten times. All gene names here are mouse names. The CDR3 goes on 4 residues after the read ends, and that part is filled in from the germline J gene. The rearrangement uses TRBV5 and TRBJ2-2, with D possibly being TRBD1 (6 bases). CDR1 is LGHNA, CDR2 YNLKQL, per germline (reference sequence). This CDR3 has 15 amino acids. V gave up 1 base and J gave up 0 bases, with 6 bases separating them. The part of the CDR3 DNA that was read is TGTGCCAGCAGCCAAGGGACAGCAAACACCGGG. Amino acid sequence: CASSQGTANTG. The full CDR3 protein is CASSQGTANTGQLYF.

This clone has at least ten counts. The genes and germline here are from mouse. The CDR3 end falls 4 residues outside the read, so it is completed with the germline J gene. The V gene is TRBV13-1, the J gene TRBJ2-7; no clear D gene. Per germline, CDR1 NSHNY and CDR2 SYGAGN. The CDR3 has 12 amino acids. CDR3: CASSDRQYEQYF. CDR3 DNA, as far as it was read: TGTGCCAGCAGTGATAGACAATAT.

This clone was seen at least ten times. Here the gene names and germline are mouse. The read comes to an end 4 residues before the CDR3 does, leaving the germline J gene to fill in the end. The chain is built from TRBV5 and TRBJ2-1, with a possible D match to TRBD1 (5 bases). This CDR3 region has 14 residues. Per germline, CDR1 LGHNA and CDR2 YNLKQL (reference sequence). Trimming pared 4 bases from V and 2 bases from J, leaving 9 bases between. The covered CDR3 bases are TGTGCCAGCAGCCCCGACAGCTACTATGCT. Protein sequence: CASSPDSYYA. The full CDR3 protein reads CASSPDSYYAEQFF.

This clone was detected ten times or more. Mouse names are used for the genes. The sequence runs out 4 residues before the end of the CDR3; the remainder is reconstructed from the germline J gene. The chain has TRBV5 and TRBJ2-3; 9 nucleotides line up with TRBD2. J gave up 0 bases and V 1 base, and 2 bases lay outside the gene matches. The CDR3 consists of 16 residues. Germline values: CDR1 LGHNA, CDR2 YNLKQL (reference sequence). The CDR3 loop is CASSQGLGASAETLYF. CDR3 bases read: TGTGCCAGCAGCCAAGGACTGGGGGCTAGTGCAGAA.

This clone was found many times. Here the gene names and germline are mouse. The read ends 4 residues early relative to the CDR3; the germline J gene fills the gap. The gene calls are TRBV1 and TRBJ2-5; D is possibly TRBD1 (6 bases). V was cut by 3 bases and J by 2 bases, with 6 bases left in between. Germline CDR1 and CDR2: NSQYPW and LRSPGD (reference sequence). This CDR3 comprises 13 residues. The CDR3 bases that were read are TGCACCTGCAGTGCGGACAGCCAAGAC. It yields the protein CTCSADSQD. The full CDR3 protein is CTCSADSQDTQYF.

There are many counts of this clone. Gene names refer to mouse genes. Sequencing ends 4 residues short of the CDR3 end; the germline J gene provides the rest. This sequence joins TRBV13-2 and TRBJ2-3; 9 bases align to TRBD2. Trimming cost V 5 bases and J 1 base; bases outside gene matches: 8. The CDR3 spans 16 residues. In germline, CDR1 is NNHNN, CDR2 SYGAGS (reference sequence). The sequenced part of the CDR3 DNA is TGTGCCAGCGGGCCAGACTGGGGGTCTCGTGCAGAA. Translating gives CASGPDWGSRAE. The full CDR3 protein is CASGPDWGSRAETLYF.

As concerns this clone: The gene names given are mouse names. The read gets to within 4 residues of the CDR3 end, and the germline J gene fills in the rest. The V and J genes are TRBV2 and TRBJ2-4; 9 nucleotides match TRBD2. V lost 4 bases and J lost 1; bases outside the gene matches: 0. Germline lookup yields CDR1 LGHNA and CDR2 YSYQKL. This CDR3 is built from 14 residues. CDR3 sequence: CASSRDWGQNTLYF. The sequenced CDR3 bases are TGTGCCAGCAGCCGGGACTGGGGTCAAAAC.

Many counts were recorded for this clone. The DNA translation disagrees with the TCRdb protein at residue 11, so the protein in this description comes from the DNA. Genes here carry mouse names. The read is 3 residues too short to cover the CDR3 end, so that end is filled in from the germline J gene. J is TRBJ1-6 and V is TRBV13-3, with TRBD1 matching over 8 bases. TRBJ1-6 is annotated as an ORF whose role is uncertain. After removal of 4 bases from V and 5 bases from J, the junction contained 2 bases not matched to a gene. This CDR3 contains 14 residues. From germline, CDR1 is NNHDY and CDR2 SYVADS. CDR3 amino acids: CASSIQGDNSPLYF. CDR3 DNA (partial): TGTGCCAGCAGTATACAGGGGGATAATTCGCCC.

This clone was recorded many times. Gene names and germline refer to mouse. The observed sequence ends 4 residues before the CDR3 terminus, with the missing tail filled in from the germline J gene. The chain is built from TRBV19 and TRBJ2-2; D is uncertain. Germline lookup yields CDR1 FNHDT and CDR2 SITEND (reference sequence). The V end was cut by 4 bases, the J end by 0 bases, with 13 bases between. The CDR3 is 16 amino acids. The CDR3 region is CASSSRQTSNTGQLYF. CDR3 DNA (partial): TGTGCCAGCAGTTCCCGACAAACTTCAAACACCGGG.

This clone was observed at least ten times. The gene names here belong to mouse. Coverage ceases 4 residues before the CDR3 finishes, and the germline J gene fills in the end. This rearrangement joins TRBV13-2 to TRBJ1-1; TRBD1 might be the D (6 bases). The CDR3 contains 12 residues. CDR1 NNHNN and CDR2 SYGAGS come from the germline V gene (reference sequence). The part of the CDR3 DNA that was read is TGTGCCAGCGGTGATGACAGGGCA. Translation: CASGDDRA. The full CDR3 protein reads CASGDDRAEVFF.

This clone is labeled as medium-sized. Gene names are mouse gene names. Coverage ceases 4 residues before the CDR3 finishes, and the germline J gene fills in the end. This sequence joins TRBV13-3 and TRBJ2-4; TRBD1 might be the D (5 bases). In germline, CDR1 is NNHDY, CDR2 SYVADS. This CDR3 region has 12 residues. CDR3 residues: CASSPRENTLYF. Partial CDR3 DNA: TGTGCCAGCAGTCCCAGGGAAAAC.

This clone came up many times. The TCRdb protein and the DNA translation do not line up at residue 10; the protein shown here was made by translating the DNA. Gene names and germline match the mouse. The read halts 3 residues ahead of the CDR3 end, with the missing end drawn from the germline J gene. The V gene is TRBV29, the J gene TRBJ1-3; 8 bases are a match to TRBD1. The germline V gene has CDR1 MSHET and CDR2 SYDVDS. CDR3 length equals 13 residues. The junction had 3 bases not matched to a gene; V was cut back by 7 bases and J by 4 bases. CDR3 sequence: CASKTGVGNTLYF. Partial CDR3 DNA: TGTGCTAGCAAGACAGGGGTCGGAAATACG. The full variable domain, in which reference TRBV29 and TRBJ1-3 provide the parts outside the CDR3, is DMKVTQMPRYLIKRMGENVLLECGQDMSHETMYWYRQDPGLGLQLIYISYDVDSNSEGDIPKGYRVSRKKREHFSLILDSAKTNQTSVYFCASKTGVGNTLYFGEGSRLIVV.

This clone was recorded at least ten times. DNA and listed protein disagree at residue 13, so the protein shown here was translated from the DNA. Gene names denote mouse genes. The read halts 3 residues ahead of the CDR3 end, with the missing end drawn from the germline J gene. This chain uses TRBV13-1 with TRBJ1-3; TRBD1 is a possible D gene (6 bases). The CDR3 extends over 16 amino acids. The germline V and J ends were trimmed by 0 bases and 0 bases, with 10 bases remaining between them. Germline V gene lookup returns CDR1 NSHNY and CDR2 SYGAGN. This CDR3 reads CASSDDTGSSGNTLYF. CDR3 bases read: TGTGCCAGCAGTGATGATACAGGGAGTTCTGGAAATACG.

As to this clone: The gene symbols are mouse symbols. The DNA ends 4 residues before the CDR3 does, and the rest of the CDR3 is filled in from the germline J gene. This rearrangement joins TRBV31 to TRBJ1-1; D is possibly TRBD1 (6 bases). In germline, CDR1 is GKSSPN, CDR2 SITVG. There are 15 residues in the CDR3. V shed 0 bases and J shed 0 bases, with 11 bases lying between them. CDR3 DNA (partial): TGTGCCTGGAGTCTATGGGACATCTCAAACACA. Protein sequence: CAWSLWDISNT. The whole CDR3 is CAWSLWDISNTEVFF.

This clone was counted many times. Any gene name here is a mouse gene name. The CDR3 end is not reached by the read, which stops 4 residues before it; the germline J gene fills it in. The chain combines TRBV14 with TRBJ2-5, with 8 bases identical to TRBD2. Germline CDR1 SGHDT, CDR2 FRDEAV. This CDR3 has 14 amino acids. The V segment lost 4 bases and the J segment 2 bases; nucleotides outside the gene matches: 3. CDR3 region: CASSIWGGQDTQYF. The covered CDR3 bases are TGTGCCAGCAGTATTTGGGGGGGCCAAGAC.

This clone is judged medium-sized. Gene labels here are mouse ones. CDR3 protein: CASSYSDRQDTQYF. The sequenced CDR3 bases are TGTGCAAGCAGCTACTCCGACAGACAAGAC. V gene TRBV16 combines with J gene TRBJ2-5; D perhaps matches TRBD1 (5 bases). The CDR3 end lies 4 residues beyond the end of the read and is filled in from the germline J gene. The V end was cut by 4 bases, the J end by 3 bases, with 11 bases between. There are 14 residues in the CDR3. Germline-derived CDR1 and CDR2 are SGHSA and FRNQAP. Combining the CDR3 with reference TRBV16 and TRBJ2-5 gives the whole variable domain NAGVIQTPRHKVTGKGQEATLWCEPISGHSAVFWYRQTIVQGLEFLTYFRNQAPIDDSGMPKERFSAQMPNQSHSTLKIQSTQPQDSAVYLCASSYSDRQDTQYFGPGTRLLVL.

This clone was counted many times. Any gene name here is a mouse gene name. The read stops 4 residues short of the end of the CDR3; the missing end is completed from the germline J gene. This chain joins TRBV13-3 and TRBJ1-4; TRBD1 matches at 7 bases. Germline V gives CDR1 NNHDY, CDR2 SYVADS. CDR3 length: 15 residues. The ends lost 2 bases at V and 5 bases at J; junction bases unmatched: 6. The CDR3 is CASSDYDRENERLFF. CDR3 bases read: TGTGCCAGCAGTGACTATGACAGGGAGAACGAA.

This clone was seen many times. Gene names and germline refer to mouse. The read falls 4 residues short of the CDR3 end, and the missing part is taken from the germline J gene. The chain joins TRBV13-3 to TRBJ2-7; 10 bases line up with TRBD2. This CDR3 contains 14 residues. CDR1 and CDR2 (germline): NNHDY, SYVADS. CDR3 bases read: TGTGCCAGCAGTGATCCTGGGGGGGCGTAT. It specifies CASSDPGGAY. The CDR3 in its entirety is CASSDPGGAYEQYF.